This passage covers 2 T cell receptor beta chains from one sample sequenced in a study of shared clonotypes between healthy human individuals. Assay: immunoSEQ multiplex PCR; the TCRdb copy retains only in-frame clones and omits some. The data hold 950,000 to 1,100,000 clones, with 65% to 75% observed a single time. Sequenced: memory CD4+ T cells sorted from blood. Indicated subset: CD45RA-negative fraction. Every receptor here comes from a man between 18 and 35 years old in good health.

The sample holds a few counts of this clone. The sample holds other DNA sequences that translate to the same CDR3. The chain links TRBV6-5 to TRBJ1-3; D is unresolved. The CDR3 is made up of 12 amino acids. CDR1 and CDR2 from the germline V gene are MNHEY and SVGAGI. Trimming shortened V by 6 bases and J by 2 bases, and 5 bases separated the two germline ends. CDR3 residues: CASSSTGNTIYF. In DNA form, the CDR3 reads TGTGCCAGCAGCTCTACTGGAAACACCATATATTTT.

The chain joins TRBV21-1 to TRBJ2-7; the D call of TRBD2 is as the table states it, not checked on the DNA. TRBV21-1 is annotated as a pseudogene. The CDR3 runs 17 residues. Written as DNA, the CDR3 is TGTGCCAGCAGCAAAGAGGAGACTAGCGGGAGGCTCTACGAGCAGTACTTC. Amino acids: CASSKEETSGRLYEQYF.